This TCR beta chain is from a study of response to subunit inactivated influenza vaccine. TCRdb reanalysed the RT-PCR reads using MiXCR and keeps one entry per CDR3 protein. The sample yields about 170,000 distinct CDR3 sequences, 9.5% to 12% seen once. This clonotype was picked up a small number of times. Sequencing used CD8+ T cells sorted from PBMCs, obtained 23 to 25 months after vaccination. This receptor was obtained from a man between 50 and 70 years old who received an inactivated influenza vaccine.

As DNA, the CDR3 is TGTGCCTGGAGTGTAGGTGGGGCCTACAATGAGCAGTTCTTC. Its translation: CAWSVGGAYNEQFF. The rearrangement uses TRBV30 and TRBJ2-1; no firm D call. The length of the CDR3 is 14 residues. Germline V lookup: CDR1 GTSNPN, CDR2 SVGIG (reference sequence). V lost 0 bases to trimming and J lost 2 bases, with 8 bases between them.